The 4 T cell receptor beta chains reported below all come from one sample, sequenced in a study of siplizumab effects on memory and regulatory T cells (dated by TCRdb to between 2018 and 2021). The library was produced with the immunoSEQ multiplex PCR assay. Drawn from immuneACCESS, this table holds only the in-frame rearrangements with V and J called that TCRdb kept. Clones are partly lost; checked studies trace under half to an unresolved V gene and leave the rest unexplained. This sample holds around 100,000 clones; over 90% were observed only once. 1% to 1.5% of the sample rests with the top ten. Sequences were obtained from non-Treg CD4+ T cells sorted from blood. The sample's cell subset or site label, in plain terms: FACS-sorted unstimulated CD4+ non-regulatory T cells. The receptors here all came from a human donor in good health.

This sequence joins TRBV7-3 and TRBJ2-7; a weak D match, TRBD2 (5 bases). Trimming pared 5 bases from V and 1 base from J, leaving 9 bases between. This CDR3 region has 13 residues. Germline CDR1 reads SGHTA; CDR2 reads FQGTGA. Here the CDR3 reads CASSVTGSYEQYF. CDR3 sequence (DNA): TGTGCCAGCAGCGTGACGGGGTCCTACGAGCAGTACTTC.

The chain combines TRBV2 with TRBJ2-3; tentatively, D is TRBD2 (5 bases). Germline-derived CDR1 and CDR2 are SNHLY and FYNNEI. There are 15 residues in the CDR3. The V and J ends lost 8 bases and 4 bases respectively, with 19 bases between them. The CDR3 nucleotides are TGTGCCAGCTCACCTGGTATACTAGTGCCAGATACGCAGTATTTT. Protein: CASSPGILVPDTQYF.

Only a few counts were recorded for this clone. The J gene is TRBJ2-7, the V gene TRBV4-2, with D unclear. The V end lost 3 bases, the J end lost 3 bases, and 6 bases lay between the germline ends. This CDR3 spans 12 amino acids. Germline CDR1 and CDR2: LGHNA and YNFKEQ. DNA for the CDR3: TGTGCCAGCAGCCAGCGAGACTACGAGCAGTACTTC. Translating gives CASSQRDYEQYF.

The rearrangement uses TRBV28 and TRBJ1-2; the D gene is possibly TRBD1 (5 bases). The length of the CDR3 is 13 residues. V gave up 7 bases and J gave up 5 bases, with 14 bases separating them. Germline V lookup: CDR1 MDHEN, CDR2 SYDVKM. The CDR3 bases are TGTGCCAGCACATCGACAGTGGATTATGGCTACACCTTC. Its translation is CASTSTVDYGYTF.